Each of the 7 T cell receptor beta chains below was sequenced from the same sample in a study of monozygotic twins with inflammatory bowel disease. TCRdb reprocessed the 5' RACE reads and reports one entry per CDR3 protein, with no DNA. The sample shows about 160,000 distinct CDR3 sequences, and about 2.4% sits with its ten largest clones. Sequencing used blood. These receptors originate from a human donor with ulcerative colitis or Crohn's disease, or a healthy co-twin of an affected twin (not recorded which).

The rearrangement uses TRBV20-1 and TRBJ1-1. The germline CDR1 and CDR2 sequences are DFQATT and SNEGSKA (reference sequence). This CDR3 spans 13 amino acids. This CDR3 reads CSARKGANTEAFF.

The chain joins TRBV27 to TRBJ2-3; TCRdb outputs TRBD2, but without DNA this stays unchecked. The CDR3 is 18 residues long. The germline V gene encodes CDR1 MNHEY and CDR2 SMNVEV (reference sequence). CDR3 protein: CASSLGAGGLASTDTQYF.

The chain is built from TRBV7-3 and TRBJ2-2; with no DNA, the TCRdb D assignment of TRBD1 cannot be verified. Per germline, CDR1 SGHTA and CDR2 FQGTGA. The CDR3 sequence is 14 residues long. CDR3 sequence reads: CASSLDRGGGELFF.

The chain uses TRBV10-3 and TRBJ2-1; as DNA is missing, the TRBD1 call by TCRdb cannot be tested. The CDR3 is made up of 15 amino acids. Germline CDR1 reads ENHRY; CDR2 reads SYGVKD. This chain's CDR3 is CAIAIRQGWPNEQFF.

V and J are TRBV6-1 and TRBJ2-1; TCRdb indicates TRBD2, and absent DNA this call remains unverified. The CDR3 extends over 15 amino acids. Germline CDR1 MNHNS, CDR2 SASEGT. This chain's CDR3 is CASSFTGGPYNEQFF.

V and J are TRBV7-2 and TRBJ1-2; TCRdb's D call, TRBD1, is unchecked because there is no DNA. CDR3 length equals 14 residues. The V gene's germline CDR1 is SGHTA and CDR2 FQGNSA. This chain's CDR3 is CASSLLSRDYGYTF.

This chain uses TRBV7-6 with TRBJ2-7; TCRdb lists TRBD1, though no DNA is available to test this call. CDR3 length: 14 amino acids. The germline gives CDR1 SGHVS, CDR2 FNYEAQ. CDR3 amino acids: CASSPWDSPYEQYF. The variable domain in full, with the rest retrieved from reference TRBV7-6 and TRBJ2-7, is GAGVSQSPRYKVTKRGQDVALRCDPISGHVSLYWYRQALGQGPEFLTYFNYEAQQDKSGLPNDRFSAERPEGSISTLTIQRTEQRDSAMYRCASSPWDSPYEQYFGPGTRLTVT.